This T cell receptor beta chain was identified in a study of T cells expressing NK-cell markers. About the study: Obtained from sorted CD3+CD56+NKG2C+, CD3+CD56+NKG2C- and CD3+CD56-NKG2C+ T cells were the TCR beta repertoires. HCMV seropositivity marked most of the eight sequenced donors; one was seronegative.

The CDR3 spans 17 residues. From germline, CDR1 is SGHDT and CDR2 YYEEEE. The authors generated TCR beta cDNA through 5'RACE template switching with UMIs. Using the 5' RACE reads, TCRdb records one entry per CDR3 protein without DNA. The sample's table shows a few hundred thousand distinct CDR3 sequences. The clonotype originates from a man aged 18 to 30 in good health. Sequencing was carried out using blood T cells: a sorted CD56 or NKG2C T cell subset, CD4+ or CD8+ T cells, or bulk PBMC T cells (not recorded which). The genes are TRBV5-6 and TRBJ1-2; TCRdb indicates TRBD1, and absent DNA this call remains unverified. CDR3 amino acids: CASSLPAQGGKNYGYTF.